Below, 12 T cell receptor beta chains from the same sample are listed, as sequenced in a study of blood T cell repertoires in COVID-19. The protocol was immunoSEQ multiplex PCR, while the TCRdb copy is restricted to in-frame clones and leaves out a portion. There are 180,000 or so clones in the sample; about 91% occur only once, and approximately 0.8% lies in the top ten. The sample taken for sequencing was PBMCs or T cells enriched from blood (not recorded which). The receptors shown here come from a woman aged 18-29 years who had recovered from COVID-19.

CDR3 coding DNA: TGTGCCAGCAGCTTAGGGCAGGCGTCGGCGGAGACCCAGTACTTC. Translation: CASSLGQASAETQYF. The V call is TRBV11-3, the J call TRBJ2-5; D unclear. The ends were cut back, 1 base at V and 5 bases at J, with 14 bases in the middle. This CDR3 has 15 residues. Per germline, CDR1 SGHNT and CDR2 YENEEA.

In its sample, this clone was seen once. This sequence joins TRBV29-1 and TRBJ2-3, with 9 bases that match TRBD1. The germline V gene encodes CDR1 SQVTM and CDR2 ANQGSEA. The CDR3 covers 16 residues. V lost 4 bases, J lost 4 bases, and 12 bases stayed unmatched. For the CDR3, the DNA is TGCAGCGTTGCCACTAACCACAGGGGGCAGGCAGATACGCAGTATTTT. As protein: CSVATNHRGQADTQYF.

This chain joins TRBV7-9 and TRBJ2-6; maybe TRBD1 (6 bases). This CDR3 has 14 amino acids. V was clipped by 7 bases and J by 2 bases, with 9 bases between them. The germline V gene has CDR1 SEHNR and CDR2 FQNEAQ (reference sequence). DNA of the CDR3: TGTGCCAGCACCACAGGGCCTGGGGCCAACGTCCTGACTTTC. This sequence encodes CASTTGPGANVLTF.

The rearrangement joins TRBV6-5 to TRBJ2-1; D perhaps matches TRBD2 (5 bases). CDR3 length equals 13 residues. The V gene lost 8 bases and the J gene lost 9 bases, with 17 bases spanning the gap. Germline assignment: CDR1 MNHEY and CDR2 SVGAGI. As DNA, the CDR3 is TGTGCCAGCGGGCGGACTGCCCCAGGTGAGCAGTTCTTC. This encodes CASGRTAPGEQFF.

This chain uses TRBV25-1 with TRBJ2-5; 7 positions match TRBD2. The V gene end was trimmed by 4 bases and the J gene end by 1 base; junction bases not matched to a gene: 12. The CDR3 has 17 residues. Germline loops: CDR1 MGHDK, CDR2 SYGVNS. The CDR3 sequence: CASSGNRAGDSQETQYF. The DNA for the CDR3 is TGTGCCAGCAGTGGGAACCGGGCGGGAGACAGCCAAGAGACCCAGTACTTC.

V is TRBV7-9 and J is TRBJ2-5; 10 bases agree with TRBD2. The junction had 16 bases not matched to a gene; V was cut back by 8 bases and J by 4 bases. In germline, CDR1 is SEHNR, CDR2 FQNEAQ (reference sequence). The CDR3 runs to 17 residues. The CDR3 is CASLRWLAGAVGETQYF. In DNA form, the CDR3 reads TGTGCCAGCCTTCGCTGGCTAGCGGGAGCAGTGGGAGAGACCCAGTACTTC.

The chain has TRBV7-9 and TRBJ1-2; D gene unclear. The germline gives CDR1 SEHNR, CDR2 FQNEAQ (reference sequence). Trimming shortened V by 7 bases and J by 2 bases, and 14 bases separated the two germline ends. This CDR3 spans 14 amino acids. The CDR3 region has the DNA TGTGCCAGCACTGCAAGATCCCTAAACTATGGCTACACCTTC. Protein product: CASTARSLNYGYTF.

In this sample, this clone turned up a few times. The chain links TRBV2 to TRBJ2-7, with 8 positions matching TRBD2. The CDR3 has 17 amino acids. V dropped 5 bases and J dropped 3; count of bases not matched to a gene: 15. Germline CDR1 and CDR2: SNHLY and FYNNEI. CDR3: CASSSSLLTSGGYEQYF. CDR3 nucleotide sequence: TGTGCCAGCAGTTCTAGCCTCTTAACTAGCGGAGGCTACGAGCAGTACTTC.

Of note for this clone: Other nucleotide sequences in the sample specify the same CDR3. The chain has TRBV28 and TRBJ2-1; D not certain. V was clipped by 5 bases and J by 4 bases, with 3 bases between them. The CDR3 is made up of 11 amino acids. Germline assignment: CDR1 MDHEN and CDR2 SYDVKM. The CDR3 is CASSPYNEQFF. DNA for the CDR3: TGTGCCAGCAGTCCTTACAATGAGCAGTTCTTC.

This clone was detected once. The chain has TRBV19 and TRBJ2-1, with 9 bases matching TRBD2. The germline V gene encodes CDR1 LNHDA and CDR2 SQIVND (reference sequence). V shed 5 bases and J 10 bases; nucleotides not matched to a gene: 9. The CDR3 covers 14 residues. The CDR3 region has the DNA TGTGCCAGTAGTTTTGCGGGAGGGTTTATGGAGCAGTTCTTC. It yields the protein CASSFAGGFMEQFF.

The chain links TRBV7-3 to TRBJ2-3; TRBD2 is a possible D gene (6 bases). Germline V gene sequence: CDR1 SGHTA, CDR2 FQGTGA. The CDR3 extends over 15 amino acids. The V end lost 2 bases, the J end lost 2 bases, and 11 bases lay between the germline ends. As DNA, the CDR3 is TGTGCCAGCAGCTTACAAGCGGGTCCCACAGATACGCAGTATTTT. Amino acid sequence: CASSLQAGPTDTQYF. Full variable domain (remainder filled in from reference TRBV7-3 and TRBJ2-3): GAGVSQTPSNKVTEKGKYVELRCDPISGHTALYWYRQSLGQGPEFLIYFQGTGAADDSGLPNDRFFAVRPEGSVSTLKIQRTERGDSAVYLCASSLQAGPTDTQYFGPGTRLTVL.

The chain recombines TRBV23-1 with TRBJ1-2; 9 nucleotides align to TRBD1. TRBV23-1 is given ORF status, its function remaining uncertain. The CDR3 is made up of 15 amino acids. Germline trimming cut 3 bases from V and 8 bases from J; bases unmatched to any gene: 10. The chain's CDR3 is CASSQGGTGFLGYTF. DNA of the CDR3: TGCGCCAGCAGTCAGGGCGGGACAGGGTTTTTGGGCTACACCTTC.